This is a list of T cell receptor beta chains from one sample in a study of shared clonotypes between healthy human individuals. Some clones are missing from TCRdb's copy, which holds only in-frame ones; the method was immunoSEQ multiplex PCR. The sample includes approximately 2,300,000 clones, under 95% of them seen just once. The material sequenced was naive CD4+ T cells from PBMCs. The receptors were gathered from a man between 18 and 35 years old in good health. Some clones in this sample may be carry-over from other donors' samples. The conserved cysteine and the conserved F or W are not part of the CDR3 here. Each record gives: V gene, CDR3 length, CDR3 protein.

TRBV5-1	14	ASSLARGPAYNEQF
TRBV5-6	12	ASIKAGGFYEQY
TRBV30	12	AWRGLASSYEQY
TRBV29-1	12	SADGLAGVDEQF
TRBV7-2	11	ASSLARTDEQF
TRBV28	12	ASSPPRANTEAF
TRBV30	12	AWSLGPFNYGYT
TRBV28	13	ASSLGGGRNQPQH
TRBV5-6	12	ASSRKTSSYEQY
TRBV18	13	ASSPPRQGYGGYT
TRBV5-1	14	ASSLTGQGKTDGQY
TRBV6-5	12	ASSSRLAKNIQY
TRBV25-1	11	ASRASSGYEQY
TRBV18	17	ASSLKTETSGMTHNEQF
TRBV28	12	ASSTQGRGYEQY
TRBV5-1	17	ASSLAQGPAGGPGNEQF
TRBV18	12	ASSLRTVPREQY
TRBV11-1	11	ASSLMGNTEAF
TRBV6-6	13	ASRGRTGTGYEQY
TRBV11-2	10	ASMGRRLGYT
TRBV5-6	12	ASSVGLADNEQF
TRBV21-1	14	ASSKSWLAEEYEQY
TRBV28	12	ASRWGLGNQPQH
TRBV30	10	AGTGMEDEQF
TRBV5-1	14	ASSLGAGDGTDTQY
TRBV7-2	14	ASSLTYRTGNTEAF
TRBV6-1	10	ASSELGVHLF
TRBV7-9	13	ASSLAGPGANVLT
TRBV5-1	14	ASSFGGQSRQETQY
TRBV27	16	ASSLRFAAGTRSYGYT
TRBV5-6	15	ASLGLAGVQITDTQY
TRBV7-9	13	ASSHPPGSNEELF
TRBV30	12	AWRGNRQIGKLF
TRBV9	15	ASSVGPVVQYVETQY
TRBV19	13	ASSIARRGNEKLF
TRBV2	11	ASNRQSNQPQH
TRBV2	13	ASRGTTGVNYGYT
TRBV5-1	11	ASQYSSYNEQF
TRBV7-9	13	ASSLVMAGISEAF
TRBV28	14	ASSLPGPQGHQPQH
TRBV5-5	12	ASSPDRDRVIQY
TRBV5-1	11	ASGTGTTGELF
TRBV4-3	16	ASSQLGQGGSYNSPLH
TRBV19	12	ASSRQGAVYEQY
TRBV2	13	ASTPWDVPNTEAF
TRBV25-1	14	ASRPTGGRRNTEAF
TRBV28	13	ASSGPGTAQETQY
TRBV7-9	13	ASSLLAVLVHEQF
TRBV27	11	ASRRTGNTEAF
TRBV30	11	AWSVGDRREAF
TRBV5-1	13	ASSLYGTEDTEAF
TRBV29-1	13	SVEDRWTEGDTQY
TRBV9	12	ASSVGGENTEAF
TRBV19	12	ASRERGWNTEAF
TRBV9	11	ASSPSIGYEQY
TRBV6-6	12	ASSGQGVSYEQY
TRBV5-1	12	ASSQNRVQETQY
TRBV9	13	ASSVQGAGYNEQF
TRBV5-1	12	ASRPTVAGNTIY
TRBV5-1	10	ASSLAGDEQY